Listed here are 30 T cell receptor beta chains from one sample, sequenced in a study of T-cell memory formation after mild COVID-19. TCRdb re-called the 5' RACE reads through MiXCR, storing one row per CDR3 protein. The repertoire has over 120,000 distinct CDR3 sequences, over 15% of them found once; the top ten carry over 2%. The sequencing input was PBMCs or a T cell subset sorted from them (not recorded which). All receptors come from an adult woman who had mild COVID-19 (a few samples of this study predate the infection). Cell type and time point are not known.

In this sample, this clonotype turned up a few times. The rearrangement uses TRBV15 and TRBJ2-5, with D maybe TRBD1 (6 bases). CDR1 and CDR2 from the germline V gene are LNHNV and YYDKDF (reference sequence). The CDR3 runs to 13 residues. Trimming removed 3 bases at V and 3 bases at J, with 8 bases between. CDR3 amino acids: CATSSYREETQYF. The CDR3 DNA sequence: TGTGCCACCAGCAGCTACAGGGAAGAGACCCAGTACTTC. Full variable domain (outside the CDR3, taken from reference TRBV15 and TRBJ2-5): DAMVIQNPRYQVTQFGKPVTLSCSQTLNHNVMYWYQQKSSQAPKLLFHYYDKDFNNEADTPDNFQSRRPNTSFCFLDIRSPGLGDTAMYLCATSSYREETQYFGPGTRLLVL.

This clonotype was picked up many times. The chain couples TRBV20-1 to TRBJ2-1; D may be TRBD2 (7 bases). Trimming stripped 6 bases from V and 8 bases from J, with 14 bases between. The CDR3 spans 12 residues. CDR1 is DFQATT and CDR2 is SNEGSKA in the germline V gene (reference sequence). CDR3 sequence: CSAFRRGHEQFF. The CDR3 DNA reads TGCAGTGCCTTCAGGCGGGGGCATGAGCAGTTCTTC.

This chain uses TRBV20-1 with TRBJ2-7, with TRBD2 matching over 7 bases. V shed 3 bases, J shed 4 bases, and the junction held 9 bases outside the gene matches. This CDR3 region has 14 residues. Germline V CDR1 and CDR2: DFQATT, SNEGSKA (reference sequence). This CDR3 reads CSASSGTNPYEQYF. The CDR3 region has the DNA TGCAGTGCTAGTAGTGGGACTAATCCATACGAGCAGTACTTC.

The chain links TRBV12-3 or TRBV12-4 to TRBJ2-7; a possible D gene is TRBD1 (5 bases). This CDR3 has 14 amino acids. The V end was cut by 5 bases, the J end by 2 bases, with 13 bases between. In DNA form, the CDR3 reads TGTGCCAGCAGTCCCCGTGGCAGGGCCTACGAGCAGTACTTC. This encodes CASSPRGRAYEQYF.

The chain is built from TRBV5-1 and TRBJ1-3; D possibly corresponds to TRBD1 (6 bases). Germline CDR1 and CDR2: SGHRS and YFSETQ. The CDR3 runs 17 residues. V lost 0 bases to trimming and J lost 0 bases, with 13 bases between them. CDR3: CASSLVPGAVSGNTIYF. In DNA form, the CDR3 reads TGCGCCAGCAGCTTGGTTCCAGGGGCCGTCTCTGGAAACACCATATATTTT.

There are a few counts of this clonotype. The chain recombines TRBV14 with TRBJ2-4, with TRBD2 as a possible D gene (6 bases). Germline V lookup: CDR1 SGHDN, CDR2 FVKESK. This CDR3 contains 14 residues. V lost 4 bases, J lost 0 bases, and 7 bases lay in between. The CDR3 is CASSPSVAKNIQYF. In DNA, the CDR3 is TGTGCCAGCAGCCCTAGCGTAGCCAAAAACATTCAGTACTTC.

The chain recombines TRBV20-1 with TRBJ1-1; 7 nucleotides line up with TRBD1. The CDR3 spans 15 residues. Germline CDR1 is DFQATT and CDR2 is SNEGSKA (reference sequence). V lost 0 bases, J lost 1 base, and 5 bases stayed unmatched. This CDR3 is CSARDSSGGNTEAFF. Here the CDR3 DNA reads TGCAGTGCTAGAGACAGCTCAGGGGGGAACACTGAAGCTTTCTTT.

The sample holds many counts of this clonotype. The V call is TRBV20-1, the J call TRBJ2-1, with D hard to call. The CDR3 loop spans 11 amino acids. Germline-derived CDR1 and CDR2 are DFQATT and SNEGSKA (reference sequence). V was pared by 6 bases and J by 6 bases, with 9 bases between. The CDR3 DNA is TGCAGTGCCGCAGTACGCAATGAGCAGTTCTTC. Translation gives CSAAVRNEQFF.

This clonotype was observed a handful of times. The chain uses TRBV7-8 and TRBJ2-1; TRBD1 matches 8 bases. The CDR3 runs 13 residues. CDR1 and CDR2 from the germline V gene are SGHVS and FQNEAQ. The V and J ends lost 4 bases and 7 bases, in that order; junction bases with no gene match: 3. CDR3 coding DNA: TGTGCCAGCAGCTCGGACAGGGAAAATGAGCAGTTCTTC. Translating it yields CASSSDRENEQFF.

Ten or more counts support this clonotype. V usage is TRBV5-1 and J usage is TRBJ2-3; 9 positions agree with TRBD1. The CDR3 loop spans 16 amino acids. The V gene end was trimmed by 1 base and the J gene end by 2 bases; junction bases not matched to a gene: 5. From germline, CDR1 is SGHRS and CDR2 YFSETQ. CDR3 sequence reads: CASSLMRTGDTDTQYF. The CDR3 region has the DNA TGCGCCAGCAGCTTGATGAGGACAGGGGACACAGATACGCAGTATTTT. Using reference TRBV5-1 and TRBJ2-3 for the parts outside the CDR3, the full variable domain is KAGVTQTPRYLIKTRGQQVTLSCSPISGHRSVSWYQQTPGQGLQFLFEYFSETQRNKGNFPGRFSGRQFSNSRSEMNVSTLELGDSALYLCASSLMRTGDTDTQYFGPGTRLTVL.

The chain carries TRBV3-1 and TRBJ2-7, with a tentative D call TRBD1 (5 bases). V was cut by 1 base and J by 0 bases, with 10 bases left in between. The CDR3 consists of 15 residues. CDR1 and CDR2 (germline): LGHDT, YNNKEL (reference sequence). CDR3 sequence: CASSQGAGYSYEQYF. Here the CDR3 DNA reads TGTGCCAGCAGCCAAGGGGCAGGGTACTCCTACGAGCAGTACTTC.

This clonotype was observed a few times. This chain links TRBV5-1 with TRBJ2-7; D might be TRBD1 (6 bases). CDR1 and CDR2 from the germline V gene are SGHRS and YFSETQ. The CDR3 is 13 residues long. Trimming took 0 bases from V and 7 from J, leaving 11 bases between them. CDR3 in DNA: TGCGCCAGCAGCTTGGACAGGGTTGGGGAGCAGTACTTC. This sequence encodes CASSLDRVGEQYF.

The chain joins TRBV12-3 or TRBV12-4 to TRBJ2-1; 10 positions agree with TRBD2. The CDR3 extends over 15 amino acids. With 6 bases clipped from V and 1 base from J, the junction kept 3 bases outside the gene matches. The DNA of the CDR3 is TGTGCCAGCAGGGCTAGCGGGAGTTCCTACAATGAGCAGTTCTTC. Protein: CASRASGSSYNEQFF.

This clonotype has more than one count but fewer than ten. The V gene is TRBV7-2, the J gene TRBJ2-7; 9 bases align to TRBD2. V shed 5 bases and J 1 base; nucleotides not matched to a gene: 15. In germline, CDR1 is SGHTA, CDR2 FQGNSA. This CDR3 has 18 residues. CDR3 region: CASSPGLADGGVSYEQYF. In DNA, the CDR3 is TGTGCCAGCAGCCCGGGACTAGCTGATGGAGGTGTATCCTACGAGCAGTACTTC.

The chain joins TRBV19 to TRBJ1-2; 8 nucleotides agree with TRBD1. The CDR3 is 16 residues long. Germline CDR1 reads LNHDA; CDR2 reads SQIVND (reference sequence). Trimming took 3 bases from V and 8 from J; bases not matched to a gene: 14. This CDR3 reads CASSMARGRTQLGYTF. CDR3 nucleotides: TGTGCCAGTAGTATGGCCAGGGGGCGTACGCAATTAGGCTACACCTTC.

This clonotype has a handful of counts. The chain uses TRBV9 and TRBJ2-1, with 9 positions matching TRBD2. Germline assignment: CDR1 SGDLS and CDR2 YYNGEE. The CDR3 extends over 17 amino acids. The trim removed 0 bases at V and 7 bases at J, leaving 11 bases unmatched. CDR3 sequence reads: CASSVDPAGAGGNEQFF. The CDR3 bases are TGTGCCAGCAGCGTAGATCCGGCGGGAGCGGGGGGTAATGAGCAGTTCTTC.

The CDR3 nucleotides read TGTGCCAGCAGACCCCCAGGAGAGACCCAGTACTTC. This sequence encodes CASRPPGETQYF. V usage is TRBV6-6 and J usage is TRBJ2-5; D is undetermined. Germline assignment: CDR1 MNHNY and CDR2 SVGAGI (reference sequence). V was cut by 6 bases and J by 4 bases, with 9 bases left in between. The CDR3 sequence is 12 residues long.

The chain uses TRBV6-5 and TRBJ2-3, with D maybe TRBD2 (7 bases). Germline V lookup: CDR1 MNHEY, CDR2 SVGAGI. The CDR3 runs to 15 residues. V was clipped by 2 bases and J by 7 bases, with 16 bases between them. In DNA form, the CDR3 reads TGTGCCAGCAGTTACAGGGGGACCGGGAGGAATACGCAGTATTTT. Amino acids: CASSYRGTGRNTQYF.

The chain joins TRBV7-9 to TRBJ1-5; no reliable D call. The CDR3 loop spans 15 amino acids. CDR1 is SEHNR, CDR2 FQNEAQ, per germline (reference sequence). V was trimmed by 1 base and J by 0 bases, leaving 7 bases between them. This CDR3 is CASSLGGLSNQPQHF. CDR3 in DNA: TGTGCCAGCAGCTTAGGCGGGCTTAGCAATCAGCCCCAGCATTTT. Full variable domain (outside the CDR3, taken from reference TRBV7-9 and TRBJ1-5): DTGVSQNPRHKITKRGQNVTFRCDPISEHNRLYWYRQTLGQGPEFLTYFQNEAQLEKSRLLSDRFSAERPKGSFSTLEIQRTEQGDSAMYLCASSLGGLSNQPQHFGDGTRLSIL.

This chain connects TRBV15 to TRBJ1-4, with 7 positions matching TRBD1. Looked up from germline, CDR1 is LNHNV and CDR2 is YYDKDF (reference sequence). Unmatched junction bases numbered 13, after V lost 0 bases and J lost 6 bases. The CDR3 consists of 18 residues. The CDR3 loop reads CATSRDDGMSGGYEKLFF. The DNA of the CDR3 is TGTGCCACCAGCAGAGATGATGGGATGTCAGGGGGTTATGAAAAACTGTTTTTT.

The gene calls are TRBV12-3 or TRBV12-4 and TRBJ2-3; 12 bases fit TRBD2. The CDR3 loop spans 17 amino acids. V lost 5 bases and J lost 1; bases outside the gene matches: 7. The CDR3 DNA is TGTGCCAGCAGTCGGACTAGCGGGGTGCACGGCACAGATACGCAGTATTTT. Translating it yields CASSRTSGVHGTDTQYF.

This chain links TRBV4-3 with TRBJ2-1, with TRBD2 matching over 12 bases. With 0 bases clipped from V and 6 bases from J, the junction kept 3 bases outside the gene matches. This CDR3 has 16 residues. Germline CDR1 is LGHNA and CDR2 is YSLEER. As DNA, the CDR3 is TGCGCCAGCAGCCAAGAGGGGACTAGCGGGTTCAATGAGCAGTTCTTC. Its translation is CASSQEGTSGFNEQFF.

In its sample, this clonotype was seen a few times. The J gene is TRBJ2-7, the V gene TRBV5-1; D assignment may be TRBD1 or TRBD2 (5 bases each). The CDR3 runs 15 residues. Germline assignment: CDR1 SGHRS and CDR2 YFSETQ. V lost 3 bases and J 0 bases, leaving 13 bases between the germline ends. DNA for the CDR3: TGCGCCAGCAGCTGGGGGAGAGGGAGCTCCTACGAGCAGTACTTC. This translates into CASSWGRGSSYEQYF.

This chain connects TRBV5-1 to TRBJ1-1; no definite D call. Trimming removed 4 bases at V and 0 bases at J, with 7 bases between. The CDR3 sequence is 13 residues long. Germline values: CDR1 SGHRS, CDR2 YFSETQ. CDR3 in amino acids: CASSGYMNTEAFF. CDR3 DNA: TGCGCCAGCAGCGGTTACATGAACACTGAAGCTTTCTTT.

The rearrangement links TRBV20-1 to TRBJ2-7; D not resolved. V lost 2 bases to trimming and J lost 2 bases, with 10 bases between them. The CDR3 runs 13 residues. From germline, CDR1 is DFQATT and CDR2 SNEGSKA (reference sequence). CDR3 sequence (DNA): TGCAGTGCTAGACCCTTCTCTGCCTACGAGCAGTACTTC. Amino acids: CSARPFSAYEQYF.

This clonotype was detected a few times. V and J are TRBV7-9 and TRBJ2-2, with 7 bases aligning to TRBD2. Germline V gene data show CDR1 as SEHNR and CDR2 as FQNEAQ (reference sequence). CDR3 length: 15 amino acids. The junction had 5 bases not matched to a gene; V was cut back by 3 bases and J by 4 bases. CDR3 coding DNA: TGTGCCAGCAGCTTTCCGGGACTACCCACCGGGGAGCTGTTTTTT. Translated: CASSFPGLPTGELFF.

In this sample, this clonotype turned up many times. This chain connects TRBV20-1 to TRBJ2-1; no clear D. The germline V gene encodes CDR1 DFQATT and CDR2 SNEGSKA (reference sequence). The CDR3 has 12 amino acids. V lost 6 bases and J lost 0, with 6 bases in between. CDR3 sequence: CSALVSYNEQFF. DNA of the CDR3: TGCAGTGCCCTGGTCTCCTACAATGAGCAGTTCTTC.

The V and J genes are TRBV6-2 or TRBV6-3 and TRBJ2-1, with D unclear. Germline V gene lookup returns CDR1 MNHEY and CDR2 SVGEGT. The CDR3 spans 17 residues. V dropped 0 bases and J dropped 0 bases, with 12 bases sitting between them. The CDR3 DNA follows: TGTGCCAGCAGTTACTCGATGTTGCGCAGCTCCTACAATGAGCAGTTCTTC. Encoded protein: CASSYSMLRSSYNEQFF.

Only a few counts were recorded for this clonotype. The rearrangement links TRBV7-2 to TRBJ1-3; 7 bases map to TRBD1. J lost 6 bases, V lost 5 bases, and 4 bases had no gene match. In germline, CDR1 is SGHTA, CDR2 FQGNSA. The CDR3 length is 13 residues. This CDR3 reads CASSAGQLNTIYF. CDR3 nucleotides: TGTGCCAGCAGCGCGGGACAGCTAAACACCATATATTTT.

This clonotype has ten or more counts. CDR3 residues: CASSYSRLLNYGYTF. The CDR3 DNA reads TGTGCCAGCAGTTACTCAAGACTGCTAAACTATGGCTACACCTTC. This chain links TRBV6-6 with TRBJ1-2; no definite D call. The CDR3 is made up of 15 amino acids. V dropped 0 bases and J dropped 2 bases, with 10 bases sitting between them. Looked up from germline, CDR1 is MNHNY and CDR2 is SVGAGI (reference sequence).